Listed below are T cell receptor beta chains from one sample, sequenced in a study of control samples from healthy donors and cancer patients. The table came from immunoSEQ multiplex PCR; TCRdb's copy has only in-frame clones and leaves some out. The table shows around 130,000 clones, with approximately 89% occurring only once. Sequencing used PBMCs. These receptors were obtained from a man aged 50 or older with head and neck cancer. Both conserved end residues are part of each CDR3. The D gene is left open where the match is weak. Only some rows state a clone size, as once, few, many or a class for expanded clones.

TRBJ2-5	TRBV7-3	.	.	CASSLTNQETQYF	TGTGCCAGCAGCCTTACTAACCAAGAGACCCAGTACTTC
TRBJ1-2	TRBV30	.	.	CAWSVTAYQGGYTF	TGTGCCTGGAGTGTTACGGCTTATCAAGGGGGCTACACCTTC
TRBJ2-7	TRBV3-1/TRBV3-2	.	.	CASSQMQGSYEQYF	TGTGCCAGCAGCCAAATGCAGGGGTCCTACGAGCAGTACTTC
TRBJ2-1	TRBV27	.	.	CASSFPGGYEQFF	TGTGCCAGCAGTTTCCCCGGGGGTTATGAGCAGTTCTTC
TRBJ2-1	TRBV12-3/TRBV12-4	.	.	CASSLVFGNEQFF	TGTGCCAGCAGTTTAGTCTTCGGGAATGAGCAGTTCTTC
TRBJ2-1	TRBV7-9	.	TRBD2	CASSLLRTSGSRDEQFF	TGTGCCAGCAGCTTACTTCGGACTAGCGGGAGTAGGGATGAGCAGTTCTTC
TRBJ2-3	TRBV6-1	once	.	CASSEFGQFTDTQYF	TGTGCCAGCAGTGAATTCGGGCAGTTCACAGATACGCAGTATTTT
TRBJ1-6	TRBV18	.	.	CASSPGGYNSPLHF	TGTGCCAGCTCACCAGGGGGATATAATTCACCCCTCCACTTT
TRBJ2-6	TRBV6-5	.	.	CASSDAGANVLTF	TGTGCCAGCAGCGACGCTGGGGCCAACGTCCTGACTTTC
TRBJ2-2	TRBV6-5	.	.	CASSYSNRAGELFF	TGTGCCAGCAGTTACTCGAACAGGGCCGGGGAGCTGTTTTTT
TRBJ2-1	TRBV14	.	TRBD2	CASSQATSGRANEQFF	TGTGCCAGCAGCCAAGCTACTAGCGGGAGGGCCAATGAGCAGTTCTTC
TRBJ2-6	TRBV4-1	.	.	CASSQDPPSGGRAGANVLTF	TGCGCCAGCAGCCAAGATCCTCCGAGCGGAGGCCGGGCAGGGGCCAACGTCCTGACTTTC
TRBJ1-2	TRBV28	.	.	CASSYEPPRGLYGYTF	TGTGCCAGCAGTTATGAGCCCCCCCGGGGGCTCTATGGCTACACCTTC
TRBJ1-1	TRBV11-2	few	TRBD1	CASSLETGVTSEAFF	TGTGCCAGCAGCTTAGAAACAGGGGTTACCTCTGAAGCTTTCTTT
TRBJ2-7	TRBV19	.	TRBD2	CATGGRTPSGYEQYF	TGTGCCACGGGGGGGAGGACTCCAAGTGGATACGAGCAGTACTTC
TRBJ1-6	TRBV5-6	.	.	CASSLGSGFNSPLHF	TGTGCCAGCAGCTTGGGATCGGGGTTTAATTCACCCCTCCACTTT
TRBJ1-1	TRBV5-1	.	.	CASSSMRDTEAFF	TGCGCCAGCAGCTCTATGAGGGACACTGAAGCTTTCTTT
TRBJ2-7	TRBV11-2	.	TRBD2	CASSLELADFYEQYF	TGTGCCAGCAGCTTAGAACTAGCGGACTTCTACGAGCAGTACTTC
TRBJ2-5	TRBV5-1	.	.	CASSFTPAETQYF	TGCGCCAGCAGCTTCACCCCGGCCGAGACCCAGTACTTC
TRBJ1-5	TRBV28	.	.	CASSLNRGSQPQHF	TGTGCCAGCAGTTTAAATAGGGGGAGTCAGCCCCAGCATTTT
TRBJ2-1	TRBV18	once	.	CASSPTGRGYYNEQFF	TGTGCCAGCTCACCAACCGGCAGGGGCTACTACAATGAGCAGTTCTTC
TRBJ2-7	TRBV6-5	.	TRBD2	CATRTSGASSYEQYF	TGTGCCACCCGAACTAGCGGGGCAAGCTCCTACGAGCAGTACTTC
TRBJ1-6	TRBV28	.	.	CASSSGLLSSYNSPLHF	TGTGCCAGCAGTTCCGGACTACTAAGCTCCTATAATTCACCCCTCCACTTT
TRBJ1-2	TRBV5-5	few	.	CASSLSGGENGYTF	TGTGCCAGCAGCTTATCAGGAGGGGAGAATGGCTACACCTTC
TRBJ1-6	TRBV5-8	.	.	CASSLGRDGNSPLHF	TGTGCCAGCAGCTTGGGAAGGGACGGGAATTCACCCCTCCACTTT
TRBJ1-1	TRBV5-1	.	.	CASSLTGTLGYTEAFF	TGCGCCAGCAGCTTGACCGGGACCCTTGGGTACACTGAAGCTTTCTTT
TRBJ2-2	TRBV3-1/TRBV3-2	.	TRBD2	CASSQITTSGGPNTGELFF	TGTGCCAGCAGCCAAATCACAACTAGCGGGGGTCCGAACACCGGGGAGCTGTTTTTT
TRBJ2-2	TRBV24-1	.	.	CATSDWGAETGELFF	TGTGCCACCAGTGATTGGGGGGCTGAAACCGGGGAGCTGTTTTTT
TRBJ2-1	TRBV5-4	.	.	CASRRILSSYNEQFF	TGTGCCAGCAGGCGTATACTCAGTTCCTACAATGAGCAGTTCTTC
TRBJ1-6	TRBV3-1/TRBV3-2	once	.	CASSHRDSPLHF	TGTGCCAGCAGCCACAGGGACTCACCCCTCCACTTT
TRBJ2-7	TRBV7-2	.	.	CASSSGTSSSYEQYF	TGTGCCAGCAGCTCCGGGACCTCGAGCTCCTACGAGCAGTACTTC
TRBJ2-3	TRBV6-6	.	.	CASSQTPEQYF	TGTGCCAGCAGTCAGACCCCGGAGCAGTATTTT
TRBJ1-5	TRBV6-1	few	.	CASSEGDTTQHF	TGTGCCAGCAGTGAGGGGGACACGACCCAGCATTTT
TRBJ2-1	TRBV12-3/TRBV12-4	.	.	CASGFSGQVQFF	TGTGCCAGCGGGTTCAGCGGACAAGTCCAGTTCTTC
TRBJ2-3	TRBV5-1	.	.	CASSFSDLTDTQYF	TGCGCCAGCAGCTTTTCCGACCTAACAGATACGCAGTATTTT
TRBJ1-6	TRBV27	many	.	CASSPFQPPANSPLHF	TGTGCCAGCAGTCCCTTCCAGCCCCCGGCCAATTCACCCCTCCACTTT
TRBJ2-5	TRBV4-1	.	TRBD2	CATSRLAGGWETQYF	TGCGCCACCAGCCGACTAGCGGGAGGGTGGGAGACCCAGTACTTC
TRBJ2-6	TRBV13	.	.	CASSRALNFLTGANVLTF	TGTGCCAGCAGCCGGGCCCTTAACTTTTTAACTGGGGCCAACGTCCTGACTTTC
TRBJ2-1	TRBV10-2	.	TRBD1	CASSSGQGYNEQFF	TGCGCCAGCAGTTCGGGACAGGGGTACAATGAGCAGTTCTTC
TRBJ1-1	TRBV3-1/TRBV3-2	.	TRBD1	CASSQVRDRDDTEAFF	TGTGCCAGCAGCCAAGTCCGGGACAGGGATGACACTGAAGCTTTCTTT
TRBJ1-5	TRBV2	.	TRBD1	CASSGQGMRIYSNQPQHF	TGTGCCAGCAGCGGACAGGGAATGAGGATTTATAGCAATCAGCCCCAGCATTTT
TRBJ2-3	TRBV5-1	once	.	CASSFEAGTDTQYF	TGCGCCAGCAGCTTCGAAGCGGGCACAGATACGCAGTATTTT
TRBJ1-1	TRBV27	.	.	CASSSLAYSEAFF	TGTGCCAGCAGTAGCCTCGCGTATTCTGAAGCTTTCTTT
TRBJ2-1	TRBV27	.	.	CASSDQSSYNEQFF	TGTGCCAGCAGTGACCAGAGCTCCTACAATGAGCAGTTCTTC
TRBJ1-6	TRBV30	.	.	CAWSGSANSPLHF	TGTGCCTGGAGTGGATCGGCGAATTCACCCCTCCACTTT
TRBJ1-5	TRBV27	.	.	CASTNGGSNQPQHF	TGTGCCAGCACGAACGGGGGAAGCAATCAGCCCCAGCATTTT
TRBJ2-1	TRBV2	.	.	CASSPDRYNEQFF	TGTGCCAGCAGCCCCGACAGGTACAATGAGCAGTTCTTC
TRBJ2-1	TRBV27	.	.	CASIRADEQFF	TGTGCCAGCATCCGGGCCGATGAGCAGTTCTTC
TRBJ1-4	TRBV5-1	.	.	CASTYGGESELFF	TGCGCCAGCACCTACGGAGGGGAGAGCGAACTGTTTTTT
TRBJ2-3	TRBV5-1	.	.	CASSDTDTQYF	TGCGCCAGCAGCGACACAGATACGCAGTATTTT
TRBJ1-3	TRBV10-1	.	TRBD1	CASGGTGGRSGNTIYF	TGCGCCAGCGGAGGGACAGGGGGTCGCTCTGGAAACACCATATATTTT
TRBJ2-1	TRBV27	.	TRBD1	CASSYPDRVRGNEQFF	TGTGCCAGCAGTTACCCCGACAGGGTTAGGGGCAATGAGCAGTTCTTC
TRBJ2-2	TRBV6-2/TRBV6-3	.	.	CASSYSEKGSNTGELFF	TGTGCCAGCAGTTACTCCGAGAAGGGTTCGAACACCGGGGAGCTGTTTTTT
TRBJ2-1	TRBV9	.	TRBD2	CASSVGPGTSGSRSYNEQFF	TGTGCCAGCAGCGTAGGCCCCGGGACTAGCGGGAGTCGCTCCTACAATGAGCAGTTCTTC
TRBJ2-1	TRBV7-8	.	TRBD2	CASSPSAGGYNEQFF	TGTGCCAGCAGCCCTTCGGCGGGGGGCTACAATGAGCAGTTCTTC
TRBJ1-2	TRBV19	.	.	CASQNQGGRSYGYTF	TGTGCCAGCCAAAACCAAGGGGGACGATCCTATGGCTACACCTTC
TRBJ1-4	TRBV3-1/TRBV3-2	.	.	CASSLNEKLFF	TGTGCCAGCAGTCTTAATGAAAAACTGTTTTTT
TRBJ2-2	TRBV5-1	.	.	CASSTGQNSNTGELFF	TGCGCCAGCAGCACCGGACAGAATTCCAACACCGGGGAGCTGTTTTTT